The clone carrying this TCR beta chain was seen more than once but under ten times. The antigen is undetermined. The authors took one heparinised blood draw, averaging approximately 120 mL, from each donor. The authors obtained over 98% purity in all sorted populations. The authors reverse transcribed all of the isolated RNA, so sequencing captured expressed TCRB transcripts. Libraries were prepared by immunoSEQ multiplex PCR; TCRdb keeps only in-frame clonotypes and omits some of them. Of more than 300,000 clones listed, less than 10% are singletons. CDR3 size: 15 residues. The germline CDR1 and CDR2 sequences are SGHTA and FQGNSA. Trimming removed 3 bases from V and 10 bases from J, with 19 bases in between. The data stem from a study of beta chain features in type 1 diabetes. The study's findings and limits: The naive, central memory and Treg TCRB repertoires of patients appeared to be more similar to one another than those of healthy donors. Still unanswered here is whether HLA type influences TCRB rearrangement.

The specimen sequenced was central memory CD4+ T cells from blood. This receptor was identified in a woman younger than 35 in good health. The rearrangement links TRBV7-2 to TRBJ2-1, with D maybe TRBD2 (5 bases). The CDR3 nucleotides are TGTGCCAGCAGCTTTACGAGGATCGGGATTAGAGAGCAGTTCTTC. Translating gives CASSFTRIGIREQFF.